The rows below give T cell receptor beta chains drawn from one sample of a study of blood T cell repertoires in COVID-19. Assay used: immunoSEQ multiplex PCR; TCRdb lists only in-frame clones, some missing. The sample consists of roughly 240,000 clones, 83% of them appearing once. Sequencing was done on a sample of PBMCs or T cells enriched from blood (not recorded which). These receptors all come from a woman in her 40s who had been exposed to COVID-19. Each CDR3 is given with its conserved first and last residue. D genes are given only for firm matches. Clone sizes are given selectively: once, few, many, or a class where the clone is expanded.

>NA|TRBV7-8|TRBJ1-3|TRBD1
TGTGCCAGCAGCGTATACACGGGACAGACTACTGGAAACACCATATATTTT
CASSVYTGQTTGNTIYF
>NA|TRBV5-6|TRBJ2-7|NA
TGTGCCAGCAGCTTGTGGAGACTCTCCCCCGAGCAGTACTTC
CASSLWRLSPEQYF
>NA|TRBV6-5|TRBJ1-1|NA
TGTGCCAGCAGTCCCAGACATCGGAACACTGAAGCTTTCTTT
CASSPRHRNTEAFF
>few|TRBV7-6|TRBJ1-2|TRBD1
TGTGCCAGCAGCGGCTGGGACAGGCGAGGCTACACCTTC
CASSGWDRRGYTF
>NA|TRBV11-2|TRBJ1-2|NA
TGTGCCAGCAGCTTAGATCTATCAGGAAGAGCTCAACCTTCTAACTATGGCTACACCTTC
CASSLDLSGRAQPSNYGYTF
>once|TRBV9|TRBJ1-3|TRBD1
TGTGCCAGCAGCGCGGAATCGGGACAGGGGGCTTCTGGAAACACCATATATTTT
CASSAESGQGASGNTIYF
>NA|TRBV27|TRBJ1-2|NA
TGTGCCAGCAGTAAGGACTGGGAGGGATATGGCTACACCTTC
CASSKDWEGYGYTF
>NA|TRBV18|TRBJ1-2|TRBD1
TGTGCCAGCTCACCGGACAGGGCCTATGGCTACACCTTC
CASSPDRAYGYTF
>NA|TRBV7-3|TRBJ1-3|TRBD1
TGTGCCAGCAGCTTGACAGGGGGTGGAAACACCATATATTTT
CASSLTGGGNTIYF
>NA|TRBV6-5|TRBJ1-1|NA
TGTGCCAGCAGTTCCGAGTTGTTTATGAACACTGAAGCTTTCTTT
CASSSELFMNTEAFF
>NA|TRBV19|TRBJ2-5|TRBD2
TGTGCCAGTAGTCACGGGGGACTAGCGGGGGAAGAGACCCAGTACTTC
CASSHGGLAGEETQYF
>NA|TRBV6-5|TRBJ1-1|NA
TGTGCCAGCAGTTACTCTCGGTTGCGGAACACTGAAGCTTTCTTT
CASSYSRLRNTEAFF
>few|TRBV7-9|TRBJ1-3|TRBD1
TGTGCCAGCAGCTTAGAAGGTGGACCAGGGGGCTTCCGAAACACCATATATTTT
CASSLEGGPGGFRNTIYF
>NA|TRBV23-1|TRBJ2-1|NA
TGCGCCAGCAGTCAATTAGGGGGAAGCTCCTACAATGAGCAGTTCTTC
CASSQLGGSSYNEQFF
>NA|TRBV3-1/TRBV3-2|TRBJ2-5|TRBD1
TGTGCCAGCAGCCAAGTCGGGACAGGGTTGTACCAAGAGACCCAGTACTTC
CASSQVGTGLYQETQYF
>NA|TRBV6-2/TRBV6-3|TRBJ2-4|NA
TGTGCCAGCAGTTACGCCGGCAGCGACGAAAACATTCAGTACTTC
CASSYAGSDENIQYF
>NA|TRBV7-2|TRBJ1-2|NA
TGTGCCAGCAGCTTAGGAGAAAACTATGGCTACACCTTC
CASSLGENYGYTF
>NA|TRBV9|TRBJ2-5|NA
TGTGCCAGCAGCGTAGATAGTTCTCCGACCCAGTACTTC
CASSVDSSPTQYF
>NA|TRBV6-1|TRBJ2-7|TRBD2
TGTGCCAGCAGTGAACAGGTAGCGGGGGGTTTCCTTAGCTCCTACGAGCAGTACTTC
CASSEQVAGGFLSSYEQYF
>NA|TRBV5-8|TRBJ2-1|TRBD1
TGTGCCAGCAGCGCGGGACAGGGGCCCCGCAATGAGCAGTTCTTC
CASSAGQGPRNEQFF
>few|TRBV5-1|TRBJ1-1|NA
TGCGCCAGCAGCTTGGAGGCAGACTACACTGAAGCTTTCTTT
CASSLEADYTEAFF
>NA|TRBV24-1|TRBJ2-5|TRBD1
TGTGCCACCAGTGATTACCTGACAGGGGACCAAGAGACCCAGTACTTC
CATSDYLTGDQETQYF
>NA|TRBV5-1|TRBJ1-2|NA
TGCGCCAGCAGCTTGGGGCAGGCTGGCCGGGGCTATGGCTACACCTTC
CASSLGQAGRGYGYTF
>few|TRBV29-1|TRBJ1-2|NA
TGCAGCGTTGGGGACAACGGGTATGGCTACACCTTC
CSVGDNGYGYTF
>NA|TRBV4-1|TRBJ2-7|TRBD1
TGCGCCAGCAGCCAGAGGTGGGACAGGGGGTCTCAGCAGTACTTC
CASSQRWDRGSQQYF
>few|TRBV24-1|TRBJ1-2|NA
TGTGCCACCAGTGATTGGGGCAGGAACTATGGCTACACCTTC
CATSDWGRNYGYTF
>NA|TRBV5-1|TRBJ2-5|NA
TGCGCCAGCGGGACAAACGACCCCCTGTGGGAGACCCAGTACTTC
CASGTNDPLWETQYF
>NA|TRBV3-1/TRBV3-2|TRBJ1-6|TRBD1
TGTGCCAGCAGCCAAGGGCACCTCCCAGAGGACAGGTATAATTCACCCCTCCACTTT
CASSQGHLPEDRYNSPLHF
>NA|TRBV21-1|TRBJ2-7|NA
TGTGCCAGCAGCAAAGGCTCGACAGGGGGCTACGAGCAGTACTTC
CASSKGSTGGYEQYF
>NA|TRBV7-2|TRBJ2-7|TRBD1
TGTGCCAGCAGCTTAGGGCAGGGGGCCTACGAGCAGTACTTC
CASSLGQGAYEQYF
>few|TRBV5-6|TRBJ2-7|NA
TGTGCCAGCAGCTTCCGGACAGTCTACGAGCAGTACTTC
CASSFRTVYEQYF
>NA|TRBV19|TRBJ1-6|TRBD1
TGTGCCAGTAGTGGACAGGTCAATTCACCCCTCCACTTT
CASSGQVNSPLHF
>NA|TRBV6-1|TRBJ1-6|NA
TGTGCCAGCAGTGATGTAGGACAGTATAATTCACCCCTCCACTTT
CASSDVGQYNSPLHF
>many|TRBV30|TRBJ1-4|NA
TGTGCCTGGAGGCGTGCCTATGAAAAACTGTTTTTT
CAWRRAYEKLFF
>once|TRBV9|TRBJ1-2|NA
TGTGCCAGCAGCGTAGGATCAGTTAAAGCTAACTATGGCTACACCTTC
CASSVGSVKANYGYTF
>NA|TRBV21-1|TRBJ1-1|NA
TGTGCCAGCAGCCGGGACAGGGGGAACACTGAAGCTTTCTTT
CASSRDRGNTEAFF
>NA|TRBV4-2|TRBJ1-6|NA
TGTGCCAGCAGCCAAACCGACAGCGGGGTTACCCTCCACTTT
CASSQTDSGVTLHF
>NA|TRBV29-1|TRBJ1-1|TRBD1
TGCAGCGTTGAATTGGGGACAGCTAACACTGAAGCTTTCTTT
CSVELGTANTEAFF
>NA|TRBV28|TRBJ1-3|NA
TGTGCCAGCAGTTTTAACAGAGCAGGAAACACCATATATTTT
CASSFNRAGNTIYF
>NA|TRBV7-9|TRBJ1-1|NA
TGTGCCAGCAGCTTAAGTTACGGGAACACTGAAGCTTTCTTT
CASSLSYGNTEAFF
>NA|TRBV2|TRBJ1-3|TRBD1
TGTGCCAGCAGTACGGCAGGGGGAGCTGGAAACACCATATATTTT
CASSTAGGAGNTIYF
>once|TRBV4-1|TRBJ1-1|NA
TGCGCCAGCAGCCTTATTAGGACAGTGAACACTGAAGCTTTCTTT
CASSLIRTVNTEAFF
>NA|TRBV9|TRBJ2-2|TRBD1
TGTGCCAGCAGCGTACCCTCGACAGGGGTGAACACCGGGGAGCTGTTTTTT
CASSVPSTGVNTGELFF
>NA|TRBV6-6|TRBJ1-1|NA
TGTGCCAGCAGCCCAACAAGTGAAGCTTTCTTT
CASSPTSEAFF
>NA|TRBV7-8|TRBJ2-3|NA
TGTGCCAGCAGCTCCACAGGGGGGGTTTCGCGCACAGATACGCAGTATTTT
CASSSTGGVSRTDTQYF
>NA|TRBV4-1|TRBJ1-1|NA
TGCGCCAGCAGCCAAGGGACAACGAACACTGAAGCTTTCTTT
CASSQGTTNTEAFF
>NA|TRBV5-5|TRBJ2-7|TRBD2
TGTGCCAGCAGCTTGGCCCTCGGGGGGTCGGACGAGCAGTACTTC
CASSLALGGSDEQYF
>NA|TRBV7-9|TRBJ1-1|NA
TGTGCCAGCAGCTTAGGTATCGCAGGGCTCGGTGAAGCTTTCTTT
CASSLGIAGLGEAFF
>once|TRBV27|TRBJ1-2|TRBD1
TGTGCCAGCAGTTCATTAGGGACAGGGGGCGATGGCTACACCTTC
CASSSLGTGGDGYTF
>NA|TRBV30|TRBJ1-6|NA
TGTGCCTGGAGGGGGACTTATAATTCACCCCTCCACTTT
CAWRGTYNSPLHF
>NA|TRBV6-5|TRBJ1-3|NA
TGTGCCAGCAGTTCTGTTGAGGACACCATATATTTT
CASSSVEDTIYF
>NA|TRBV6-4|TRBJ1-1|TRBD1
TGTGCCAGCTCCCCTGAGACAGGGGGACGTGGGAACACTGAAGCTTTCTTT
CASSPETGGRGNTEAFF
>NA|TRBV9|TRBJ1-2|NA
TGTGCCAGCAGCGTAGGGGACGGGGGCTATGGCTACACCTTC
CASSVGDGGYGYTF
>NA|TRBV4-3|TRBJ1-1|TRBD1
TGCGCCAGCAGCAAAACGAGACAGGGGGATCGGGCTGAAGCTTTCTTT
CASSKTRQGDRAEAFF